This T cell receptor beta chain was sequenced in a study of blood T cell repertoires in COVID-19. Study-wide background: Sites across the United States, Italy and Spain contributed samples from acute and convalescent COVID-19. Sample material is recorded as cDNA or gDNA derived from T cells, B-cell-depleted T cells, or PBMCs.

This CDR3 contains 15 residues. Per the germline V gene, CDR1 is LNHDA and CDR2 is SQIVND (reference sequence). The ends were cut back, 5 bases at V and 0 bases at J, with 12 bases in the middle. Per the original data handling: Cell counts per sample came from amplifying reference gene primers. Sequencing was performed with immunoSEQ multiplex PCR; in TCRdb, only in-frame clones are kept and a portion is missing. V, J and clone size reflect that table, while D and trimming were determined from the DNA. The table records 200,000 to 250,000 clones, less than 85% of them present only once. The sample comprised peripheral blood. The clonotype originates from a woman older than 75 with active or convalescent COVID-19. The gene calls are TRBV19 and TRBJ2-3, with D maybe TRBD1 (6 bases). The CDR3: CASSPGQFSTDTQYF. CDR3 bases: TGTGCCAGTAGTCCAGGACAGTTCAGCACAGATACGCAGTATTTT.